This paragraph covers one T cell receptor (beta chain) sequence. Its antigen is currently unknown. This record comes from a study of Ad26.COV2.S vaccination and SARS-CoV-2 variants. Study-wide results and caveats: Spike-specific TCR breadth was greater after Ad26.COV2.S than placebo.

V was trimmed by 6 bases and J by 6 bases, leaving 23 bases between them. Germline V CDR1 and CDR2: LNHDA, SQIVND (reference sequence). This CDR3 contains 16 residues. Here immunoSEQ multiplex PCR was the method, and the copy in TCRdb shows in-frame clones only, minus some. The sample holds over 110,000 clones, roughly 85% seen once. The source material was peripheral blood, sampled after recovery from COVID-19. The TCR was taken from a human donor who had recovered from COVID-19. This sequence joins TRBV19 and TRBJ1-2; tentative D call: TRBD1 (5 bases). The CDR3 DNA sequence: TGTGCCAGTAGACTGGGGTATGTGGCAGGGATGAATGGCTACACCTTC. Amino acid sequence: CASRLGYVAGMNGYTF.